This TCR beta chain is from a study of T cell responses to AZD1222 COVID-19 vaccine. Regarding this clone: Its antigen remains unidentified.

V lost 3 bases and J lost 6, with 21 bases in between. The CDR3 runs to 18 residues. Looked up from germline, CDR1 is MNHNS and CDR2 is SASEGT. TCRdb's copy holds only in-frame clones and misses some; the assay was immunoSEQ multiplex PCR. The sample lists 95,000 to 100,000 clones, nearly 90% occurring once. General study points: After two AZD1222 doses, spike-specific TCR breadth and depth rose versus day 0. Mostly white British, mostly female donors; authors suggested clonal diversity may be underestimated.

The sequence derives from an adult in good health. V is TRBV6-1 and J is TRBJ1-6, with D possibly matching TRBD1 (5 bases). The sequenced sample was peripheral blood, obtained on day 0 of AZD1222 vaccination. CDR3 loop: CASSEGGGGSPFNSPLHF. Here the CDR3 DNA reads TGTGCCAGCAGTGAGGGAGGTGGGGGGTCCCCTTTTAATTCACCCCTCCACTTT.